This T cell receptor (beta chain) was found in a study of identical twins. Overall study results and limits: Invariant T cells like MAIT and iNKT could partly confound the zero-insertion analyses.

A few counts support this clonotype. The antigen is not known. Using its own MiXCR run on the 5' RACE reads, TCRdb lists one record per CDR3 protein. Of hundreds of thousands of distinct CDR3 sequences listed, roughly 18% are singletons. The same sample was also used in a study of T cells expressing NK-cell markers. In that study: In several experiments, an anti-gamma-delta TCR antibody restricted sorting to alpha-beta TCR T cells.

What was sequenced was PBMCs. The TCR sequence derives from a woman younger than 30 in good health.

The CDR3: CATSRDRGFDGYTF. CDR3 nucleotide sequence: TGTGCCACCAGCAGAGATCGTGGGTTCGATGGCTACACCTTC. This chain connects TRBV15 to TRBJ1-2; D uncertain. The CDR3 has 14 amino acids. Trimming took 0 bases from V and 6 from J, leaving 11 bases between them. Germline CDR1 is LNHNV and CDR2 is YYDKDF (reference sequence). Full variable domain (missing parts from reference TRBV15 and TRBJ1-2): DAMVIQNPRYQVTQFGKPVTLSCSQTLNHNVMYWYQQKSSQAPKLLFHYYDKDFNNEADTPDNFQSRRPNTSFCFLDIRSPGLGDTAMYLCATSRDRGFDGYTFGSGTRLTVV.